What follows are 21 T cell receptor beta chains derived from one specimen sequenced in a study of circulating and synovial CD4+ cells in juvenile arthritis. The data were produced by immunoSEQ multiplex PCR, yet TCRdb's version contains in-frame clones alone and is incomplete. Of roughly 13,000 clones listed, approximately 83% were seen once; the top ten hold over 3.5%. Sequencing was performed on CD4+ T cells from synovial fluid. Source of these receptors: a human patient with juvenile idiopathic arthritis. Some clones in this sample may be carry-over from other donors' samples.

CDR3 amino acids: CASRDTYSRAFF. In nucleotides, the CDR3 is TGTGCCAGCAGGGACACTTACTCGAGGGCTTTCTTT. This chain connects TRBV6-4 to TRBJ1-1; D is possibly TRBD1 (5 bases). Germline assignment: CDR1 MRHNA and CDR2 SNTAGT. Trimming took off 6 bases at V and 11 bases at J, with 16 bases between the two ends. The CDR3 is made up of 12 amino acids.

This chain connects TRBV7-3 to TRBJ2-7; D may be TRBD1 (6 bases). This CDR3 is built from 11 residues. V shed 5 bases and J shed 5 bases, with 7 bases lying between them. From germline, CDR1 is SGHTA and CDR2 FQGTGA. DNA of the CDR3: TGTGCCAGCAGCAGGACAGACGAGCAGTACTTC. Translated: CASSRTDEQYF.

The V and J genes are TRBV6-1 and TRBJ2-7; no definite D call. Trimming stripped 6 bases from V and 5 bases from J, with 14 bases between. The CDR3 has 13 residues. In germline, CDR1 is MNHNS, CDR2 SASEGT. The CDR3 DNA reads TGTGCCAGCAGCTATCAAGAGCCCAACGAGCAGTACTTC. Translating it yields CASSYQEPNEQYF.

V gene TRBV6-1 combines with J gene TRBJ1-2, with 8 nucleotides matching TRBD1. V shed 10 bases, J shed 4 bases, and the junction held 8 bases outside the gene matches. The CDR3 is made up of 13 amino acids. Germline V gene lookup returns CDR1 MNHNS and CDR2 SASEGT. For the CDR3, the DNA is TGTGCCACAGGACAGGGCGGCTTCTATGGCTACACCTTC. Translated, it gives CATGQGGFYGYTF.

This clone was observed a single time. The gene calls are TRBV6-1 and TRBJ1-1; D perhaps matches TRBD1 (6 bases). This CDR3 has 14 amino acids. Germline V gene data show CDR1 as MNHNS and CDR2 as SASEGT. With 9 bases removed from V and 7 bases from J, the gap between germline ends came to 21 bases. The CDR3 sequence is CASWGPQPGGEAFF. For the CDR3, the DNA is TGTGCCAGTTGGGGGCCGCAGCCTGGGGGTGAAGCTTTCTTT.

V and J are TRBV10-3 and TRBJ1-1; TRBD1 is a possible D gene (6 bases). Trimming pared 6 bases from V and 2 bases from J, leaving 13 bases between. This CDR3 is 14 amino acids long. CDR1 is ENHRY and CDR2 is SYGVKD in the germline V gene. This chain's CDR3 is CAIRTDRYNTEAFF. CDR3 DNA: TGTGCCATCAGGACGGACAGATACAACACTGAAGCTTTCTTT.

The V and J genes are TRBV29-1 and TRBJ2-3; D uncertain. This CDR3 has 14 residues. The germline V gene has CDR1 SQVTM and CDR2 ANQGSEA. The V and J ends lost 7 bases and 3 bases respectively, with 17 bases between them. CDR3 coding DNA: TGCAGCGCCAAACAGTTAACTGTAACAGATACGCAGTATTTT. Its protein is CSAKQLTVTDTQYF.

V usage is TRBV6-6 and J usage is TRBJ1-1; 7 bases align to TRBD1. Germline V gene sequence: CDR1 MNHNY, CDR2 SVGAGI (reference sequence). V trimming: 2 bases; J trimming: 4 bases; junction bases outside the gene matches: 4. The CDR3 is 14 residues long. The CDR3 nucleotides read TGTGCCAGCAGTTACCTAGGGGGCATCACTGAAGCTTTCTTT. Translating it yields CASSYLGGITEAFF.

The chain carries TRBV4-2 and TRBJ2-5; 14 bases match TRBD2. Germline CDR1 and CDR2: LGHNA and YNFKEQ. The CDR3 runs 15 residues. V lost 3 bases to trimming and J lost 6 bases; unmatched junction nucleotides: 3. CDR3 in amino acids: CASSQWTSGGQTQYF. In nucleotides, the CDR3 is TGTGCCAGCAGCCAGTGGACTAGCGGGGGGCAGACCCAGTACTTC.

The rearrangement links TRBV18 to TRBJ1-5, with TRBD1 as a possible D gene (5 bases). The CDR3 extends over 13 amino acids. Looked up from germline, CDR1 is KGHSH and CDR2 is LQKENI. V was pared by 3 bases and J by 11 bases, with 14 bases between. CDR3 DNA sequence: TGTGCCAGCTCACCGGACGGGGGATTAACCCAGCATTTT. This gives the protein CASSPDGGLTQHF.

J is TRBJ2-6 and V is TRBV7-2; possible D gene TRBD1, 5 bases. Germline assignment: CDR1 SGHTA and CDR2 FQGNSA. The CDR3 sequence is 14 residues long. The germline V and J ends were trimmed by 7 bases and 2 bases, with 9 bases remaining between them. The CDR3 reads CASKPGTGANVLTF. DNA for the CDR3: TGTGCCAGCAAACCAGGGACTGGGGCCAACGTCCTGACTTTC. Combining the CDR3 with reference TRBV7-2 and TRBJ2-6 gives the whole variable domain GAGVSQSPSNKVTEKGKDVELRCDPISGHTALYWYRQSLGQGLEFLIYFQGNSAPDKSGLPSDRFSAERTGGSVSTLTIQRTQQEDSAVYLCASKPGTGANVLTFGAGSRLTVL.

This rearrangement joins TRBV21-1 to TRBJ1-3. TRBV21-1 is a pseudogene locus. CDR3 length equals 16 residues. The CDR3 reads CASSKGTKSPGNTIYF. The CDR3 DNA reads as TGTGCCAGCAGCAAAGGCACCAAGAGCCCTGGAAACACCATATATTTT.

The chain links TRBV21-1 to TRBJ2-7; whether TRBD2, the table's D call, matches the DNA was not checked. TRBV21-1 is annotated as a pseudogene. CDR3 length equals 14 residues. The CDR3 coding sequence is TGTGCCAGCAGCAAGCGCGGGTTTTCCTACGAGCAGTACTTC. This codes for CASSKRGFSYEQYF.

This clone has only a few counts. V gene TRBV5-6 combines with J gene TRBJ1-1; 8 bases fit TRBD1. V trimming: 5 bases; J trimming: 8 bases; junction bases outside the gene matches: 2. Germline V gene data show CDR1 as SGHDT and CDR2 as YYEEEE. CDR3 length: 11 residues. The CDR3 is CASSRTGEAFF. The CDR3 region has the DNA TGTGCCAGCAGTAGGACAGGGGAAGCTTTCTTT.

The chain recombines TRBV19 with TRBJ2-1; possibly TRBD1 for D (6 bases). The V gene lost 9 bases and the J gene lost 4 bases, with 25 bases spanning the gap. Germline CDR1 and CDR2: LNHDA and SQIVND (reference sequence). The CDR3 consists of 17 residues. The CDR3 spells CASALTGHRAGYNEQFF. DNA of the CDR3: TGTGCCAGCGCACTTACGGGACACAGAGCTGGGTACAATGAGCAGTTCTTC.

This chain joins TRBV7-9 and TRBJ2-5; 9 bases agree with TRBD2. Germline CDR1 is SEHNR and CDR2 is FQNEAQ (reference sequence). This CDR3 contains 16 residues. Trimming at V came to 1 base and at J to 11 bases, leaving 14 bases not matched to a gene. CDR3 amino acids: CASSLGGLAGQPEQYF. The DNA of the CDR3 is TGTGCCAGCAGCTTAGGCGGCCTAGCGGGGCAACCTGAGCAGTACTTC.

V and J are TRBV9 and TRBJ2-3, with TRBD1 identical over 7 bases. The CDR3 is 15 residues long. Per the germline V gene, CDR1 is SGDLS and CDR2 is YYNGEE. V lost 2 bases and J lost 10; bases outside the gene matches: 13. CDR3 protein: CASSVRDSPPGAQYF. CDR3 nucleotide sequence: TGTGCCAGCAGCGTCCGGGACAGCCCCCCGGGTGCGCAGTATTTT.

The chain joins TRBV6-6 to TRBJ1-2; 7 bases align to TRBD1. The CDR3 is made up of 13 amino acids. Germline V gene sequence: CDR1 MNHNY, CDR2 SVGAGI (reference sequence). Trimming removed 6 bases from V and 8 bases from J; junction bases left unmatched: 9. As DNA, the CDR3 is TGTGCCAGCAGACAGACAGGGTTGGACGGCTACACCTTC. Protein sequence: CASRQTGLDGYTF.

The CDR3 DNA sequence: TGTGTCAGAATCTACCTGTCGGGCAATGAGCAGTTCTTC. It specifies CVRIYLSGNEQFF. The chain joins TRBV7-5 to TRBJ2-1; TRBD2 reflects the table's D call only, with no check against the DNA. TRBV7-5 constitutes a pseudogene. There are 13 residues in the CDR3.

The rearrangement links TRBV7-2 to TRBJ1-5; D might be TRBD1 (6 bases). Trimming removed 4 bases at V and 7 bases at J, with 17 bases between. The CDR3 contains 15 residues. In germline, CDR1 is SGHTA, CDR2 FQGNSA. The CDR3 loop is CASSSQGTREQPQHF. Here the CDR3 DNA reads TGTGCCAGCAGCTCCCAAGGGACACGAGAACAGCCCCAGCATTTT.

The chain couples TRBV11-2 to TRBJ2-6, with unresolved D. The CDR3 has 14 amino acids. Germline V gives CDR1 SGHAT, CDR2 FQNNGV. V shed 6 bases and J shed 4 bases, with 10 bases lying between them. The CDR3 DNA reads as TGTGCCAGCAGTCTTACCGGGGGGGCCAACGTCCTGACTTTC. The encoded protein is CASSLTGGANVLTF.